Below are 25 T cell receptor beta chains sequenced from a single sample in a study of PD-L1 blockade in urothelial cancer (dated by TCRdb to the late 2010s). The method was the immunoSEQ multiplex PCR assay. In TCRdb, the immuneACCESS table is reduced to in-frame sequences with V and J assigned. These tables do not hold every clone; where another copy was compared, an unresolved V gene accounts for under half, and the others remain unexplained. The sample profile shows tens of thousands of clones; roughly 86% of them were found once. The ten largest clones take up roughly 12% of the sample. What this sample's time point label stands for: peripheral blood 6 weeks after treatment start. The source was PBMCs, collected around atezolizumab (anti-PD-L1) treatment. The source is a man in his 60s with urothelial cancer.

The CDR3 DNA is TGTGCCAGCAGCACCCGCGGGGACAATGAGCAGTTCTTC. Amino acid sequence: CASSTRGDNEQFF. The rearrangement links TRBV9 to TRBJ2-1, with D possibly TRBD2 on 6 matching bases. The CDR3 spans 13 residues. With 4 bases removed from V and 5 bases from J, the gap between germline ends came to 10 bases. CDR1 and CDR2 (germline): SGDLS, YYNGEE.

The chain uses TRBV13 and TRBJ2-5, with 15 bases matching TRBD2. Unmatched junction bases numbered 5, after V lost 3 bases and J lost 3 bases. This CDR3 is built from 17 residues. CDR1 PRHDT and CDR2 FYEKMQ come from the germline V gene (reference sequence). CDR3 region: CASSFGTSGRREETQYF. In DNA, the CDR3 is TGTGCCAGCAGCTTTGGGACTAGCGGGAGGAGGGAAGAGACCCAGTACTTC.

The chain uses TRBV27 and TRBJ1-2; 7 bases map to TRBD1. CDR1 is MNHEY, CDR2 SMNVEV, per germline (reference sequence). The trim removed 5 bases at V and 7 bases at J, leaving 10 bases unmatched. This CDR3 is built from 14 residues. CDR3 sequence: CASSVQGSSAGYTF. The CDR3 DNA follows: TGTGCCAGCAGTGTACAGGGGAGTTCAGCTGGCTACACCTTC.

This clone was picked up one time. The J gene is TRBJ2-1, the V gene TRBV4-2, with 10 positions matching TRBD2. The V and J ends lost 0 bases and 4 bases, in that order; junction bases with no gene match: 6. The CDR3 covers 17 residues. Germline V CDR1 and CDR2: LGHNA, YNFKEQ. CDR3 in DNA: TGTGCCAGCAGCCAAGATAGGGTAGCGGGGGGATACAATGAGCAGTTCTTC. As protein: CASSQDRVAGGYNEQFF.

V usage is TRBV5-1 and J usage is TRBJ2-5, with D tentatively TRBD2 (5 bases). Germline values: CDR1 SGHRS, CDR2 YFSETQ. The CDR3 covers 13 residues. The V end lost 6 bases, the J end lost 5 bases, and 14 bases lay between the germline ends. This CDR3 reads CASKGGEGETQYF. The DNA of the CDR3 is TGCGCCAGCAAAGGCGGCGAGGGCGAGACCCAGTACTTC.

This chain links TRBV14 with TRBJ1-4, with D tentatively TRBD1 (5 bases). V dropped 4 bases and J dropped 7 bases, with 16 bases sitting between them. Germline-derived CDR1 and CDR2 are SGHDN and FVKESK. The CDR3 has 15 residues. The CDR3 region is CASSPVGQGGEKLFF. The CDR3 DNA reads TGTGCCAGCAGCCCCGTCGGGCAGGGAGGTGAAAAACTGTTTTTT.

CDR3: CASWDTNTGELFF. CDR3 DNA sequence: TGTGCCAGCTGGGACACAAACACCGGGGAGCTGTTTTTT. The gene calls are TRBV6-5 and TRBJ2-2, with a possible D match to TRBD1 (6 bases). Trimming took off 8 bases at V and 2 bases at J, with 9 bases between the two ends. CDR3 length: 13 amino acids. Per the germline V gene, CDR1 is MNHEY and CDR2 is SVGAGI.

The chain combines TRBV27 with TRBJ1-5; 10 bases are a match to TRBD1. V gave up 4 bases and J gave up 6 bases; unmatched junction bases: 3. Looked up from germline, CDR1 is MNHEY and CDR2 is SMNVEV (reference sequence). This CDR3 contains 14 residues. CDR3 in DNA: TGTGCCAGCAGTTCAGGACAGGGGGTTCAGCCCCAGCATTTT. Amino acid sequence: CASSSGQGVQPQHF.

This rearrangement joins TRBV19 to TRBJ1-2, with TRBD1 matching 10 bases. Germline V CDR1 and CDR2: LNHDA, SQIVND (reference sequence). The CDR3 runs 14 residues. Losses at the gene ends were 4 bases for V and 7 bases for J; bases not matched to a gene: 6. DNA of the CDR3: TGTGCCAGTAGTACCCCGACAGGGGGCCGTGGCTACACCTTC. Translating it yields CASSTPTGGRGYTF.

The chain joins TRBV11-3 to TRBJ2-1; possible D gene TRBD1, 5 bases. Deletions cut 5 bases from V and 9 bases from J, with 14 bases between. The CDR3 extends over 13 amino acids. Germline V gene lookup returns CDR1 SGHNT and CDR2 YENEEA. CDR3 bases: TGTGCCAGCAGCCCCGTAGGGGCCGGTGAGCAGTTCTTC. It translates to CASSPVGAGEQFF.

The chain carries TRBV19 and TRBJ2-7, with a possible D match to TRBD2 (6 bases). CDR1 is LNHDA, CDR2 SQIVND, per germline (reference sequence). V lost 3 bases, J lost 1 base, and 13 bases lay in between. This CDR3 is 15 amino acids long. CDR3 DNA sequence: TGTGCCAGTAGTATCGACGGGAGTAGGTCCTACGAGCAGTACTTC. Its translation is CASSIDGSRSYEQYF.

The rearrangement uses TRBV7-9 and TRBJ1-1, with 8 bases fitting TRBD1. The CDR3 runs to 14 residues. CDR1 SEHNR and CDR2 FQNEAQ come from the germline V gene (reference sequence). V trimming: 4 bases; J trimming: 11 bases; junction bases outside the gene matches: 12. The CDR3 sequence: CASSYGADRGGAFF. In DNA form, the CDR3 reads TGTGCCAGCAGCTACGGTGCTGACAGGGGTGGCGCTTTCTTT.

The V and J genes are TRBV4-3 and TRBJ2-7, with a weak D call TRBD1 (6 bases). The CDR3 runs to 15 residues. Trimming removed 0 bases at V and 2 bases at J, with 11 bases between. Germline V gene data show CDR1 as LGHNA and CDR2 as YSLEER. The CDR3 is CASSQEGDNAYEQYF. In DNA, the CDR3 is TGCGCCAGCAGCCAAGAAGGGGACAACGCCTACGAGCAGTACTTC.

CDR3 residues: CASSYVGRGRDTEAFF. CDR3 DNA: TGTGCCAGCAGTTACGTGGGCAGGGGCAGGGACACTGAAGCTTTCTTT. V and J are TRBV6-5 and TRBJ1-1; tentatively, D is TRBD1 (6 bases). Trimming removed 2 bases from V and 3 bases from J, with 16 bases in between. The CDR3 has 16 amino acids. Germline-derived CDR1 and CDR2 are MNHEY and SVGAGI.

CDR3 bases: TGTGCCAGTAGTATAGGCAGGATACCTTCCTACGAGCAGTACTTC. Its protein product is CASSIGRIPSYEQYF. The chain employs TRBV19 and TRBJ2-7; D not resolved. From germline, CDR1 is LNHDA and CDR2 SQIVND (reference sequence). The CDR3 is 15 amino acids. V gave up 1 base and J gave up 1 base, with 11 bases separating them.

This clone occurred a few times. The rearrangement links TRBV2 to TRBJ1-2, with 9 nucleotides matching TRBD1. The CDR3 has 14 residues. Germline CDR1 and CDR2: SNHLY and FYNNEI. Trimming at V came to 6 bases and at J to 4 bases, leaving 6 bases not matched to a gene. CDR3 sequence reads: CASRGDREGYGYTF. In nucleotides, the CDR3 is TGTGCCAGCAGGGGGGACAGGGAGGGCTATGGCTACACCTTC. Complete variable domain (other parts from reference TRBV2 and TRBJ1-2): EPEVTQTPSHQVTQMGQEVILRCVPISNHLYFYWYRQILGQKVEFLVSFYNNEISEKSEIFDDQFSVERPDGSNFTLKIRSTKLEDSAMYFCASRGDREGYGYTFGSGTRLTVV.

This clone appeared a single time. The J gene is TRBJ1-1, the V gene TRBV7-9, with 8 bases identical to TRBD1. V trimming: 6 bases; J trimming: 5 bases; junction bases outside the gene matches: 8. The CDR3 contains 14 residues. The germline gives CDR1 SEHNR, CDR2 FQNEAQ (reference sequence). CDR3 nucleotide sequence: TGTGCCAGCAGTCCGGGACAGGCGGGAACTGAAGCTTTCTTT. This encodes CASSPGQAGTEAFF.

The chain employs TRBV10-3 and TRBJ1-1; 7 bases fit TRBD1. J gave up 3 bases and V 10 bases, and 11 bases lay outside the gene matches. Germline V gives CDR1 ENHRY, CDR2 SYGVKD. CDR3 length: 14 residues. The CDR3 DNA reads as TGTGCCAGCGGGGCAGGGGGGTATGACACTGAAGCTTTCTTT. This encodes CASGAGGYDTEAFF.

In DNA, the CDR3 is TGTGCCTGGAGCCGCACAGGGGGCCCCAGCAATGAGCAGTTCTTC. The encoded protein is CAWSRTGGPSNEQFF. V is TRBV30 and J is TRBJ2-1, with 9 bases aligning to TRBD1. Per germline, CDR1 GTSNPN and CDR2 SVGIG (reference sequence). J gave up 6 bases and V 3 bases, and 9 bases lay outside the gene matches. The CDR3 consists of 15 residues.

V usage is TRBV6-1 and J usage is TRBJ2-7; D may be TRBD1 (8 bases). The CDR3 totals 11 residues. The germline V gene has CDR1 MNHNS and CDR2 SASEGT. The chain's CDR3 is CGTGRVYEQYF. The DNA of the CDR3 is TGTGGGACAGGGAGGGTCTACGAGCAGTACTTC.

The chain has TRBV5-1 and TRBJ1-2, with D uncertain. Trimming left V 2 bases short and J 2 bases short, with 7 bases between. Germline CDR1 SGHRS, CDR2 YFSETQ. This CDR3 region has 13 residues. The CDR3 nucleotides are TGCGCCAGCAGCTTAAACCAGAACTATGGCTACACCTTC. This translates into CASSLNQNYGYTF. Full variable domain (outside the CDR3, taken from reference TRBV5-1 and TRBJ1-2): KAGVTQTPRYLIKTRGQQVTLSCSPISGHRSVSWYQQTPGQGLQFLFEYFSETQRNKGNFPGRFSGRQFSNSRSEMNVSTLELGDSALYLCASSLNQNYGYTFGSGTRLTVV.

The rearrangement links TRBV19 to TRBJ1-1; the D gene is possibly TRBD1 (5 bases). Trimming left V 2 bases short and J 1 base short, with 11 bases between. There are 15 residues in the CDR3. Germline CDR1 and CDR2: LNHDA and SQIVND (reference sequence). CDR3 sequence (DNA): TGTGCCAGTAGTATATTGGGGGGAAGGAACACTGAAGCTTTCTTT. Its translation: CASSILGGRNTEAFF.

The chain combines TRBV2 with TRBJ1-1; D not resolved. This CDR3 is built from 13 residues. Deletions cut 4 bases from V and 2 bases from J, with 8 bases between. The germline V gene encodes CDR1 SNHLY and CDR2 FYNNEI. CDR3 sequence: CASSVGGNTEAFF. CDR3 DNA sequence: TGTGCCAGCAGTGTAGGCGGTAACACTGAAGCTTTCTTT.

The chain links TRBV5-1 to TRBJ1-4; 10 nucleotides agree with TRBD1. The CDR3 runs to 14 residues. Trimming at V came to 3 bases and at J to 8 bases, leaving 4 bases not matched to a gene. Germline V CDR1 and CDR2: SGHRS, YFSETQ. The CDR3 DNA reads as TGCGCCAGCAGCTCCGACAGGGGGCCGGAAAAACTGTTTTTT. This codes for CASSSDRGPEKLFF.

The chain couples TRBV20-1 to TRBJ2-1; D remains ambiguous. The germline V gene has CDR1 DFQATT and CDR2 SNEGSKA (reference sequence). The CDR3 totals 10 residues. V gave up 6 bases and J gave up 9 bases, with 9 bases separating them. CDR3 protein: CSAESPEQFF. CDR3 DNA: TGCAGTGCCGAGAGCCCTGAGCAGTTCTTC.